Listed here is a single T cell receptor (beta chain). Which antigen it targets is not known. No per-base quality is available; no much larger clone lies one base away. The CDR3 regions of human TCRbeta chains were subjected to immunosequencing. The paper's processing steps were these. TCRs in the repertoires were compared against a reference library of SARS-CoV-2-specific TCRs that had been generated with the MIRA antigen-specificity platform. Breadth was defined as the fraction of unique TCRs that were SARS-CoV-2-associated, and depth was defined as the fraction of total T cells that were SARS-CoV-2-associated. Using the MIRA data, each spike-specific TCR was assigned both to the spike region to which the TCR was reactive and to a CD4 or CD8 class. Log10-transformed breadth and depth values were compared by one-way ANOVA with Sidak's multiple comparisons tests. TCRdb provides this immuneACCESS table in a form limited to in-frame rearrangements. Some clones are lacking; in checked studies, under half of them reflect an unresolved V gene, and why the rest are absent is not known. V, J and clone size are taken as reported in that table, and D and trimming were inferred from the DNA itself. The sample table records about 220,000 clones; just over 90% of these occur just once. The ten largest clones take up 0.95% to 1.1% of the sample.

This sample stems from a study of T cell responses to AZD1222 COVID-19 vaccine (dated by TCRdb to the early 2020s). Background for the entire study: A total of 230 to 250 trial participants underwent TCR sequencing, of whom about 210 had received two doses of AZD1222 and approximately 26 had received two doses of the MenACWY control vaccine. Trial participants were enrolled by age into 18-55, 56-69 and 70-plus year subgroups, with around 150, 28 and 57 TCR-sequenced participants respectively. Points the paper makes about the study in general: The 56-69-year group was small, and its depth increase did not reach significance, likely because of low power. Only five to seven AZD1222 recipients were SARS-CoV-2 seropositive at baseline, limiting conclusions about previously exposed vaccinees. Most participants were white British and females outnumbered males, and the authors suggested that clonal diversity may have been underestimated. Because no day 14 peak-response samples were available, repertoires were characterized only after the peak T cell response. Reportedly, almost half of the unique spike-specific TCRs recognized epitopes lying outside the regions that are mutated in the B.1.351 and B.1.1.7 variants. Vaccine-associated CD4 TCRs spanned the whole spike protein, with dominant responses in regions 160-218 and 743-854. Spike-specific TCR breadth and depth rose significantly after two AZD1222 doses compared with day 0 and with MenACWY recipients.

This specimen's time point label, interpreted: baseline before first vaccination. Reading the label with the study, this specimen's treatment or condition is: meningococcal conjugate vaccine given as trial control. The vaccinee samples were drawn from two UK trials, COV001 and COV002, one of which was a single-blind randomized controlled phase 2/3 trial testing AZD1222 (ChAdOx1 nCoV-19) in healthy adults. Trial participant PBMC samples were collected at day 0 and day 28 after the second dose for TCRbeta chain sequencing. From cysteine to phenylalanine, the CDR3 is 10 amino acids long. CDR3 DNA only is kept here, 30 bases in frame from base 1. The germline V gene encodes CDR1 GTSNPN and CDR2 SVGIG (reference sequence). V and J lose 6 bases and 5 bases, and a span of 7 bases separates them.

The specimen comprised peripheral blood, sampled on day 0 of MenACWY control vaccination. This clonotype was sampled from an adult in good health. Recombination joined TRBV30 with TRBJ1-1, with the D gene call left open. The nucleotides read TGTGCCTGTTCGAGGACTGAAGCTTTCTTT. Its protein product is CACSRTEAFF.